This is a list of T cell receptor beta chains from one sample in a study of shared clonotypes between healthy human individuals. Profiled with immunoSEQ multiplex PCR; TCRdb holds only in-frame clones, not every one. The table records roughly 2,000,000 clones, about 94% of them present only once. Sequencing used naive CD8+ T cells from PBMCs. These receptors came from a man aged 18 to 35 in good health. Some clones in this sample may be carry-over from other donors' samples. Each CDR3 is given with its conserved first and last residue. The D gene is left open where the match is weak. The size field is filled for only some rows; it gives once, few, many or a size class.

clone_size	d_call	v_call	j_call	cdr3_aa	cdr3_nt
once	NA	TRBV19	TRBJ2-1	CASSIGGNNEQFF	TGTGCCAGTAGTATTGGGGGTAACAATGAGCAGTTCTTC
NA	TRBD1	TRBV5-1	TRBJ2-2	CASSPLRDRVRYEGTGELFF	TGCGCCAGCAGTCCGCTCCGGGACAGGGTGAGGTATGAAGGCACCGGGGAGCTGTTTTTT
NA	NA	TRBV28	TRBJ1-1	CASNDYSPAGLTEAFF	TGTGCCAGCAACGATTATAGCCCGGCGGGGCTGACTGAAGCTTTCTTT
few	NA	TRBV7-8	TRBJ1-5	CASSGGPVGNQPQHF	TGTGCCAGCAGTGGGGGGCCCGTTGGCAATCAGCCCCAGCATTTT
NA	TRBD1	TRBV6-5	TRBJ1-2	CASFTGADGYTF	TGTGCCAGCTTTACAGGGGCTGATGGCTACACCTTC
NA	NA	TRBV19	TRBJ2-7	CASSIVAGPSYEQYF	TGTGCCAGTAGTATAGTGGCGGGGCCGTCCTACGAGCAGTACTTC
once	NA	TRBV9	TRBJ2-7	CASSGGGGYEQYF	TGTGCCAGCAGCGGTGGCGGAGGATACGAGCAGTACTTC
NA	TRBD1	TRBV19	TRBJ2-2	CASSMWTGRTGELFF	TGTGCCAGTAGTATGTGGACAGGGCGCACCGGGGAGCTGTTTTTT
NA	NA	TRBV9	TRBJ1-5	CASSLGQNQPQHF	TGTGCCAGCAGCCTAGGACAGAATCAGCCCCAGCATTTT
NA	NA	TRBV7-9	TRBJ2-1	CASSSLRGSYNEQFF	TGTGCCAGCAGCTCGCTCAGGGGATCCTACAATGAGCAGTTCTTC
NA	NA	TRBV28	TRBJ1-5	CASSSRYFNQPQHF	TGTGCCAGCAGTTCCCGGTACTTTAATCAGCCCCAGCATTTT
NA	TRBD1	TRBV27	TRBJ2-7	CASSGTASSYEQYF	TGTGCCAGCAGCGGGACAGCTAGCTCCTACGAGCAGTACTTC
NA	NA	TRBV28	TRBJ2-2	CASSAELAPEWGTGELFF	TGTGCCAGCAGTGCAGAGTTAGCGCCGGAGTGGGGCACCGGGGAGCTGTTTTTT
NA	NA	TRBV7-9	TRBJ1-3	CASSPPRSSGNTIYF	TGTGCCAGCAGCCCCCCCCGGTCCTCTGGAAACACCATATATTTT
NA	NA	TRBV28	TRBJ1-5	CASSLVRSGNQPQHF	TGTGCCAGCAGTTTGGTACGGTCGGGCAATCAGCCCCAGCATTTT
NA	NA	TRBV15	TRBJ1-5	CATSRDVSVNQPQHF	TGTGCCACCAGCAGAGATGTTTCAGTTAATCAGCCCCAGCATTTT
NA	TRBD1	TRBV5-6	TRBJ1-4	CASSLPGQSNEKLFF	TGTGCCAGCAGCCTGCCGGGACAGAGTAATGAAAAACTGTTTTTT
once	TRBD1	TRBV7-9	TRBJ1-1	CASSLVRGRPVVNTEAFF	TGTGCCAGCAGCTTAGTCAGGGGGAGGCCCGTCGTGAACACTGAAGCTTTCTTT
NA	TRBD1	TRBV28	TRBJ1-4	CASSPLQGVREKLFF	TGTGCCAGCAGTCCTTTACAGGGGGTCAGGGAAAAACTGTTTTTT
once	NA	TRBV19	TRBJ1-2	CASSMGRGPNYGYTF	TGTGCCAGTAGTATGGGCCGGGGACCTAACTATGGCTACACCTTC
once	NA	TRBV7-9	TRBJ1-4	CASSFLHEKLFF	TGTGCCAGCAGCTTTCTCCATGAAAAACTGTTTTTT
NA	NA	TRBV10-3	TRBJ2-7	CAISESGYEQYF	TGTGCCATCAGTGAGTCAGGGTACGAGCAGTACTTC
NA	NA	TRBV19	TRBJ2-3	CASSMREWGTDTQYF	TGTGCCAGTAGTATGAGGGAGTGGGGCACAGATACGCAGTATTTT
NA	NA	TRBV15	TRBJ2-7	CATSSFETSPYEQYF	TGTGCCACCAGCAGTTTCGAGACGTCCCCCTACGAGCAGTACTTC
NA	TRBD2	TRBV7-9	TRBJ2-7	CASSLDTLAGGPVNDEQYF	TGTGCCAGCAGCTTAGATACGTTAGCGGGAGGGCCGGTTAACGACGAGCAGTACTTC
NA	NA	TRBV6-1	TRBJ1-3	CASSDWTERPGNTIYF	TGTGCCAGCAGTGACTGGACAGAACGACCTGGAAACACCATATATTTT
NA	NA	TRBV11-2	TRBJ2-7	CASSLVAGDPYEQYF	TGTGCCAGCAGCTTAGTGGCAGGGGATCCCTACGAGCAGTACTTC
NA	TRBD2	TRBV6-1	TRBJ2-7	CASSEGLEGGPTYEQYF	TGTGCCAGCAGTGAAGGTCTGGAGGGAGGGCCGACCTACGAGCAGTACTTC
NA	NA	TRBV7-2	TRBJ2-2	CASSFKGLVATGELFF	TGTGCCAGCAGCTTCAAAGGGCTAGTTGCCACCGGGGAGCTGTTTTTT
NA	NA	TRBV6-6	TRBJ2-7	CASSPGPTLREQYF	TGTGCCAGCAGTCCCGGGCCTACGCTGCGGGAGCAGTACTTC
NA	NA	TRBV5-6	TRBJ2-7	CASSPGYYEQYF	TGTGCCAGCAGCCCCGGTTACTACGAGCAGTACTTC
NA	NA	TRBV7-3	TRBJ2-7	CASSLGLLMRGEQYF	TGTGCCAGCAGCCTGGGCCTCCTTATGAGAGGCGAGCAGTACTTC
NA	NA	TRBV28	TRBJ1-5	CASSSRRGKNQPQHF	TGTGCCAGCAGTTCCCGCCGGGGCAAGAATCAGCCCCAGCATTTT
once	NA	TRBV6-6	TRBJ1-1	CASSNAPGEQAEAFF	TGTGCCAGCAGTAACGCCCCGGGGGAGCAGGCTGAAGCTTTCTTT
once	TRBD2	TRBV7-2	TRBJ2-7	CASSPLAGVYEQYF	TGTGCCAGCAGCCCACTAGCGGGAGTATACGAGCAGTACTTC
NA	NA	TRBV11-2	TRBJ2-7	CASSGLRSEQYF	TGTGCCAGCAGCGGTTTAAGATCCGAGCAGTACTTC
NA	NA	TRBV6-4	TRBJ2-7	CASRNYEQYF	TGTGCCAGCAGAAACTACGAGCAGTACTTC
NA	NA	TRBV7-3	TRBJ2-7	CASSPGPGTYEQYF	TGTGCCAGCAGCCCCGGGCCTGGAACCTACGAGCAGTACTTC
NA	NA	TRBV4-1	TRBJ2-1	CASSHAPGSYNEQFF	TGCGCCAGCAGCCATGCCCCGGGCAGCTACAATGAGCAGTTCTTC
NA	TRBD2	TRBV5-1	TRBJ2-2	CASSLSGLAANTGELFF	TGCGCCAGCAGCTTGTCGGGACTAGCGGCGAACACCGGGGAGCTGTTTTTT
NA	NA	TRBV1	TRBJ2-3	CTSSLRTSGRADTQYF	TGCACCAGCAGCCTCAGGACTAGCGGGAGGGCAGATACGCAGTATTTT
NA	NA	TRBV20-1	TRBJ1-1	CSAGDTEAFF	TGCAGTGCTGGTGACACTGAAGCTTTCTTT
NA	NA	TRBV7-9	TRBJ2-3	CASSSRVAASTDTQYF	TGTGCCAGCAGCTCCCGGGTAGCGGCTAGCACAGATACGCAGTATTTT
NA	NA	TRBV18	TRBJ2-1	CASSPPSEYNEQFF	TGTGCCAGCTCACCACCGTCCGAATACAATGAGCAGTTCTTC
NA	NA	TRBV10-3	TRBJ2-3	CAISETLTDTQYF	TGTGCCATCAGTGAGACACTCACAGATACGCAGTATTTT
few	NA	TRBV5-6	TRBJ1-1	CASSSYENTEAFF	TGTGCCAGCAGCTCGTACGAGAACACTGAAGCTTTCTTT
NA	TRBD2	TRBV9	TRBJ2-2	CASSVRLAGNTGELFF	TGTGCCAGCAGCGTAAGACTAGCGGGAAACACCGGGGAGCTGTTTTTT
NA	NA	TRBV14	TRBJ2-7	CASSPPGLHEQYF	TGTGCCAGCAGCCCCCCGGGATTACACGAGCAGTACTTC
NA	TRBD2	TRBV7-9	TRBJ2-1	CASSSTLAGLNNEQFF	TGTGCCAGCAGCTCGACCCTAGCGGGATTAAACAATGAGCAGTTCTTC
NA	TRBD1	TRBV19	TRBJ2-7	CASSSGQGAYEQYF	TGTGCCAGTAGTTCGGGACAGGGCGCCTACGAGCAGTACTTC
NA	NA	TRBV6-5	TRBJ1-2	CASSWGRLYGYTF	TGTGCCAGCAGTTGGGGACGGCTCTATGGCTACACCTTC
NA	NA	TRBV27	TRBJ2-2	CASSPLGITGELFF	TGTGCCAGCAGTCCCCTCGGGATCACCGGGGAGCTGTTTTTT